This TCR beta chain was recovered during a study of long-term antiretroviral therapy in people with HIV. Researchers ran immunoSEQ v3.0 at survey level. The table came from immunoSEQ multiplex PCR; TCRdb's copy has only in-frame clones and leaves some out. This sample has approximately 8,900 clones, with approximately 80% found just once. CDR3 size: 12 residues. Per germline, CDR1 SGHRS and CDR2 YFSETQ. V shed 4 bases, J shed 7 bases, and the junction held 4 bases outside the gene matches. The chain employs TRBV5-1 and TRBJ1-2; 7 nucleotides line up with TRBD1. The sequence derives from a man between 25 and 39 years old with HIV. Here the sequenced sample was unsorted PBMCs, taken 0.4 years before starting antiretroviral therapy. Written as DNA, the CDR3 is TGCGCCAGCAGCCCTGACAGGGCTGGCTACACCTTC. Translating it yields CASSPDRAGYTF.